This T cell receptor (beta chain) was sequenced in a study of blood T cells in healthy people across ages. The second PCR ran 7 to 11 cycles with a sample-barcoded 5' primer and J-beta primers. Every individual sample yielded 3 million or more paired-end reads (each containing CDR3). MiXCR was run by TCRdb on the 5' RACE reads, yielding one entry per CDR3 protein. This table holds fewer than 1,200,000 distinct CDR3 sequences, around 25% found once. There are a few counts of this clonotype. The CDR3 totals 13 residues. The ends were cut back, 5 bases at V and 4 bases at J, with 8 bases in the middle. This sample also belongs to another study, concerning T cells of mothers and their children. This second report adds: Each mother yielded more than 9 million TCR beta CDR3 reads. Each child yielded approximately 3 million reads. None of the identified T cell clones proved to be persistent microchimeric clones.

Sequencing used blood. The sequence was collected from a girl aged 2 to 10 in good health. This chain connects TRBV12-3 or TRBV12-4 to TRBJ2-2; no clear D. CDR3 DNA sequence: TGTGCCAGCAGTCCTAGTCCCACCGGGGAGCTGTTTTTT. Protein sequence: CASSPSPTGELFF.